The entry below describes one T cell receptor (beta chain). This entry comes from a study of blood T cells in healthy people across ages. This CDR3 is 11 amino acids long. CDR1 is SGHTA, CDR2 FQGNSA, per germline. Trimming shortened V by 9 bases and J by 8 bases, and 13 bases separated the two germline ends. A second PCR, run for about 7 to 11 cycles, used a sample-barcoded 5' primer plus a J-beta primer mix. TCRdb reprocessed the 5' RACE reads with MiXCR, giving one entry per CDR3 protein. This sample has about 1.5 million distinct CDR3 sequences, with about 43% found just once. The sequence was obtained from a woman aged 18-29 years in good health. The chain is built from TRBV7-2 and TRBJ1-2; D might be TRBD1 (5 bases). Specimen: blood. Here the CDR3 DNA reads TGTGCCAGGGGGGTTATGGGGGGCTACACCTTC. Translating it yields CARGVMGGYTF.